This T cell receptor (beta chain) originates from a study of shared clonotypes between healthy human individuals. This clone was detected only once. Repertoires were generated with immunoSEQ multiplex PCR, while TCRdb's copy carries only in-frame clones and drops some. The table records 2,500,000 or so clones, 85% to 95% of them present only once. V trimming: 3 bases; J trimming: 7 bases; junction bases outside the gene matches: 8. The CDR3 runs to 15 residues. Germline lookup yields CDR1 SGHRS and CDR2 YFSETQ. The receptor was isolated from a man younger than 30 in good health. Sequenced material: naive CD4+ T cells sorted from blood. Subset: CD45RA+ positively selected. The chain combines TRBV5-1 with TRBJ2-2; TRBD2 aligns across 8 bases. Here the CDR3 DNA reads TGCGCCAGCAGCTGGCCGGGACTAGATGGCGGGGAGCTGTTTTTT. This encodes CASSWPGLDGGELFF.